The 26 T cell receptor beta chains below come from one sample, sequenced in a study of preoperative IRX-2 immunotherapy in early breast cancer (dated by TCRdb to about 2019). The intended sense of this specimen's treatment or condition label: preoperative locoregional IRX-2 cytokine immunotherapy. The method behind the library was the immunoSEQ multiplex PCR assay. Held by TCRdb, this immuneACCESS table contains in-frame sequences only and omits some clones. Under half of the omission traces to an unresolved V gene where checked; the cause of the rest is unknown. The sample profile shows around 43,000 clones; 70% to 80% of them were found once. The ten largest clonotypes hold over 1% of the sample. The sample was tumor tissue, taken after IRX-2 immunotherapy. The receptors derive from a human donor with breast cancer.

A word on this clone: One end of the junction is discordant with germline, which a read error may explain. This chain links TRBV7-1 with TRBJ2-3; the D call may be TRBD1 or TRBD2 (6 bases each). TRBV7-1 is an ORF; its function is uncertain. This CDR3 is built from 16 residues. The CDR3 spells CASSSAGARREDTQYF. The CDR3 bases are TGTGCCAGCAGTTCAGCAGGGGCGCGGAGGGAAGATACGCAGTATTTT.

The chain joins TRBV12-5 to TRBJ2-2; no clear D. CDR3 size: 13 residues. V was trimmed by 1 base and J by 4 bases, leaving 4 bases between them. Germline V lookup: CDR1 LGHNT, CDR2 FRNRAP. The chain's CDR3 is CASGLGLTGELFF. In nucleotides, the CDR3 is TGTGCTAGTGGTTTGGGCCTCACCGGGGAGCTGTTTTTT.

The V gene is TRBV6-8, the J gene TRBJ2-6; D is ambiguous. The CDR3 runs 14 residues. Trimming took 5 bases from V and 4 from J, leaving 9 bases between them. CDR1 is MNHGY, CDR2 SAAAGT, per germline. Written as DNA, the CDR3 is TGTGCCAGCAGTGATGGGGTCGGGGCCAACGTCCTGACTTTC. Its protein is CASSDGVGANVLTF.

This clone was seen just once. V usage is TRBV28 and J usage is TRBJ2-7; perhaps TRBD1 as D (6 bases). This CDR3 contains 13 residues. Trimming shortened V by 5 bases and J by 6 bases, and 14 bases separated the two germline ends. Germline CDR1 reads MDHEN; CDR2 reads SYDVKM. As DNA, the CDR3 is TGTGCCAGCAGTCCATCCCTCAGGGGCGAGCAGTACTTC. Protein sequence: CASSPSLRGEQYF.

This clone was counted a few times. This chain joins TRBV19 and TRBJ1-6; no definite D call. This CDR3 comprises 14 residues. Germline CDR1 LNHDA, CDR2 SQIVND (reference sequence). The ends were cut back, 6 bases at V and 8 bases at J, with 14 bases in the middle. The CDR3, as DNA: TGTGCCAGTAGCTGGGGTAGGGTATATTCACCCCTCCACTTT. Translating gives CASSWGRVYSPLHF. The full variable domain, in which reference TRBV19 and TRBJ1-6 provide the parts outside the CDR3, is DGGITQSPKYLFRKEGQNVTLSCEQNLNHDAMYWYRQDPGQGLRLIYYSQIVNDFQKGDIAEGYSVSREKKESFPLTVTSAQKNPTAFYLCASSWGRVYSPLHFGNGTRLTVT.

The chain uses TRBV5-1 and TRBJ1-6; 8 nucleotides agree with TRBD1. Germline V gene lookup returns CDR1 SGHRS and CDR2 YFSETQ. The CDR3 spans 16 residues. V gave up 5 bases and J gave up 10 bases; unmatched junction bases: 14. The DNA of the CDR3 is TGCGCCAGCAGAAAAGCGACAGGGGCAGGCGGATCACCCCTCCACTTT. It codes for CASRKATGAGGSPLHF.

The chain is built from TRBV7-1 and TRBJ2-6; D unresolved. TRBV7-1 is annotated as an ORF whose role is uncertain. V was shortened by 5 bases and J by 4 bases, with 12 bases between the two germline ends. CDR3 length equals 15 residues. CDR3 loop: CASSPLPSGANVLTF. The CDR3 bases are TGTGCCAGCAGCCCCCTACCATCAGGGGCCAACGTCCTGACTTTC.

This sequence joins TRBV6-8 and TRBJ1-5; D unclear. This CDR3 is 15 amino acids long. Germline CDR1 reads MNHGY; CDR2 reads SAAAGT. The V and J ends lost 6 bases and 0 bases respectively, with 12 bases between them. The CDR3 loop reads CASRQALASNQPQHF. CDR3 sequence (DNA): TGTGCCAGCAGACAAGCCCTGGCTAGCAATCAGCCCCAGCATTTT.

The chain links TRBV6-8 to TRBJ2-3; perhaps D is TRBD1 or TRBD2 (7 bases each). V lost 0 bases and J lost 3, with 19 bases in between. Germline V CDR1 and CDR2: MNHGY, SAAAGT. This CDR3 spans 18 amino acids. This chain's CDR3 is CASSYSFLAGGVTDTQYF. In nucleotides, the CDR3 is TGTGCCAGCAGTTACTCGTTTCTGGCAGGGGGGGTTACAGATACGCAGTATTTT.

V gene TRBV30 combines with J gene TRBJ2-7; 8 bases are shared with TRBD2. The CDR3 has 19 amino acids. Germline CDR1 reads GTSNPN; CDR2 reads SVGIG (reference sequence). V lost 4 bases to trimming and J lost 6 bases; unmatched junction nucleotides: 26. CDR3 in amino acids: CAWIPSVASGLDRGLEQYF. The CDR3 DNA reads TGTGCCTGGATCCCCTCCGTAGCTAGCGGGCTGGATAGGGGTCTCGAGCAGTACTTC.

The gene calls are TRBV7-1 and TRBJ2-5; possible D gene TRBD2, 6 bases. TRBV7-1 is designated an ORF whose function remains uncertain. The CDR3 runs 15 residues. Trimming took 4 bases from V and 5 from J, leaving 17 bases between them. The CDR3 reads CASSLGSQEGETQYF. DNA for the CDR3: TGTGCCAGCAGCTTGGGCTCCCAGGAGGGGGAGACCCAGTACTTC.

V gene TRBV28 combines with J gene TRBJ1-2, with D maybe TRBD1 (5 bases). The CDR3 has 14 residues. The germline gives CDR1 MDHEN, CDR2 SYDVKM. V lost 7 bases and J lost 3, with 15 bases in between. CDR3 amino acids: CASNLGGTDYGYTF. CDR3 DNA: TGTGCCAGCAACCTCGGGGGGACTGACTATGGCTACACCTTC.

The rearrangement links TRBV1 to TRBJ1-1. TRBV1 counts as a pseudogene. The CDR3 is made up of 15 amino acids. The CDR3 DNA follows: TGCGCCAGCAGCCAAGATCTTGTGTTTAACACTGAAGCTTTCTTT. Translating gives CASSQDLVFNTEAFF.

The chain links TRBV6-7 to TRBJ2-2; 8 nucleotides match TRBD2. TRBV6-7 is noted as an ORF with a role that remains uncertain. This CDR3 region has 15 residues. V shed 6 bases and J 1 base; nucleotides not matched to a gene: 4. CDR3 protein: CASRVSGVNTGELFF. As DNA, the CDR3 is TGTGCCAGCAGAGTTAGCGGGGTGAACACCGGGGAGCTGTTTTTT.

In its sample, this clone was seen a few times. The rearrangement joins TRBV19 to TRBJ2-1, with D possibly matching TRBD2 (5 bases). The V end was cut by 4 bases, the J end by 5 bases, with 9 bases between. Germline loops: CDR1 LNHDA, CDR2 SQIVND (reference sequence). The CDR3 runs to 13 residues. The CDR3 nucleotides are TGTGCCAGTAGTAACCGGGGAGACAATGAGCAGTTCTTC. Its translation is CASSNRGDNEQFF.

V gene TRBV30 combines with J gene TRBJ1-2; no definite D call. CDR1 is GTSNPN, CDR2 SVGIG, per germline (reference sequence). The CDR3 totals 13 residues. V was clipped by 0 bases and J by 4 bases, with 9 bases between them. The CDR3 DNA sequence: TGTGCCTGGAGTGTGAGGGCCCCCTATGGCTACACCTTC. As protein: CAWSVRAPYGYTF.

This chain connects TRBV7-1 to TRBJ2-5; 9 bases line up with TRBD2. TRBV7-1 qualifies as an ORF whose function is uncertain. CDR3 length: 16 residues. Trimming at V came to 6 bases and at J to 5 bases, leaving 13 bases not matched to a gene. CDR3: CASSLVGLAGRETQYF. CDR3 DNA sequence: TGTGCCAGCAGTTTAGTTGGCCTAGCGGGACGGGAGACCCAGTACTTC.

This chain joins TRBV14 and TRBJ2-5, with 7 bases aligning to TRBD1. Germline values: CDR1 SGHDN, CDR2 FVKESK. Trimming at V came to 0 bases and at J to 1 base, leaving 8 bases not matched to a gene. The CDR3 consists of 17 residues. CDR3 loop: CASSQDIPGGAQETQYF. CDR3 DNA: TGTGCCAGCAGCCAAGATATCCCAGGGGGTGCCCAAGAGACCCAGTACTTC.

The genes are TRBV2 and TRBJ1-5, with a possible D match to TRBD1 (6 bases). Trimming took 5 bases from V and 4 from J, leaving 15 bases between them. This CDR3 is 15 amino acids long. Germline lookup yields CDR1 SNHLY and CDR2 FYNNEI. CDR3 sequence (DNA): TGTGCCAGCAGTACCTACAGGGCGGGTAATCAGCCCCAGCATTTT. Translation: CASSTYRAGNQPQHF.

The rearrangement links TRBV5-1 to TRBJ2-2; 11 bases map to TRBD2. Germline V gene data show CDR1 as SGHRS and CDR2 as YFSETQ. The CDR3 is made up of 15 amino acids. Trimming removed 4 bases from V and 6 bases from J; junction bases left unmatched: 5. For the CDR3, the DNA is TGCGCCAGCAGCCAGACTAGCGGGGCGGCCGGGGAGCTGTTTTTT. It yields the protein CASSQTSGAAGELFF.

CDR3 sequence (DNA): TGTGCCAGTAGTATCGGTAGCGGGGGCTCCTACGAGCAGTACTTC. It encodes CASSIGSGGSYEQYF. V gene TRBV19 combines with J gene TRBJ2-7; TRBD2 matches 9 bases. Germline CDR1 and CDR2: LNHDA and SQIVND (reference sequence). V trimming: 3 bases; J trimming: 0 bases; junction bases outside the gene matches: 3. The CDR3 has 15 amino acids.

This clone was counted between two and nine times. V and J are TRBV19 and TRBJ1-5; no clear D. V gave up 4 bases and J gave up 2 bases, with 9 bases separating them. The CDR3 totals 14 residues. Germline assignment: CDR1 LNHDA and CDR2 SQIVND (reference sequence). The CDR3 DNA reads TGTGCCAGTAGTACCCTCGACGGCAATCAGCCCCAGCATTTT. Protein sequence: CASSTLDGNQPQHF.

This chain connects TRBV10-2 to TRBJ2-2, with 9 bases matching TRBD2. The length of the CDR3 is 14 residues. Germline V gene lookup returns CDR1 WSHSY and CDR2 SAAADI. V lost 6 bases, J lost 7 bases, and 6 bases stayed unmatched. CDR3 protein: CASRLTSGDGELFF. The DNA for the CDR3 is TGCGCCAGCAGGCTGACTAGCGGAGACGGGGAGCTGTTTTTT.

This clone appeared a few times. The V and J genes are TRBV11-3 and TRBJ1-6; 9 bases agree with TRBD1. CDR3 size: 17 residues. After removal of 4 bases from V and 7 bases from J, the junction contained 11 bases not matched to a gene. Germline loops: CDR1 SGHNT, CDR2 YENEEA. CDR3 nucleotide sequence: TGTGCCAGCAGCTGGTCTACAGGGGGCGTAGGGAATTCACCCCTCCACTTT. This sequence encodes CASSWSTGGVGNSPLHF.

The gene calls are TRBV6-8 and TRBJ1-5; D perhaps matches TRBD1 (6 bases). The CDR3 is 16 amino acids. V lost 5 bases to trimming and J lost 3 bases, with 17 bases between them. CDR1 and CDR2 from the germline V gene are MNHGY and SAAAGT. The CDR3 here is CASSLRMGGANQPQHF. The CDR3, as DNA: TGTGCCAGCAGTCTAAGGATGGGGGGGGCCAATCAGCCCCAGCATTTT.

In this sample, this clone turned up a few times. This chain uses TRBV11-3 with TRBJ2-1; 7 bases align to TRBD1. Trimming cost V 5 bases and J 4 bases; bases outside gene matches: 8. The V gene's germline CDR1 is SGHNT and CDR2 YENEEA. The CDR3 length is 15 residues. The CDR3 sequence is CASSTTGIGYNEQFF. The CDR3, as DNA: TGTGCCAGCAGCACGACAGGGATCGGGTACAATGAGCAGTTCTTC. Supplemented by reference TRBV11-3 and TRBJ2-1, the full variable domain reads EAGVVQSPRYKIIEKKQPVAFWCNPISGHNTLYWYLQNLGQGPELLIRYENEEAVDDSQLPKDRFSAERLKGVDSTLKIQPAELGDSAVYLCASSTTGIGYNEQFFGPGTRLTVL.